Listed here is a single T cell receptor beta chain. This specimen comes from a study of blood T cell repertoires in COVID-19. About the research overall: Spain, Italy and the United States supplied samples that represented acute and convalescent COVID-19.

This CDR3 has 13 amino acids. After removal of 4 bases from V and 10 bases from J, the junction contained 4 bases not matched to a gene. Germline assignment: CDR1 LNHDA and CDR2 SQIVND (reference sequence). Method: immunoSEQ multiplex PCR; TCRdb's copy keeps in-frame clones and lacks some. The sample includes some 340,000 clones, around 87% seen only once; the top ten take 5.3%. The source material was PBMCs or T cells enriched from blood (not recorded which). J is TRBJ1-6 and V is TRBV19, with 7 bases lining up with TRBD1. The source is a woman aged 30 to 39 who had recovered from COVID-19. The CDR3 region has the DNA TGTGCCAGTAGTACTACAGGGGAATCACCCCTCCACTTT. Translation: CASSTTGESPLHF.